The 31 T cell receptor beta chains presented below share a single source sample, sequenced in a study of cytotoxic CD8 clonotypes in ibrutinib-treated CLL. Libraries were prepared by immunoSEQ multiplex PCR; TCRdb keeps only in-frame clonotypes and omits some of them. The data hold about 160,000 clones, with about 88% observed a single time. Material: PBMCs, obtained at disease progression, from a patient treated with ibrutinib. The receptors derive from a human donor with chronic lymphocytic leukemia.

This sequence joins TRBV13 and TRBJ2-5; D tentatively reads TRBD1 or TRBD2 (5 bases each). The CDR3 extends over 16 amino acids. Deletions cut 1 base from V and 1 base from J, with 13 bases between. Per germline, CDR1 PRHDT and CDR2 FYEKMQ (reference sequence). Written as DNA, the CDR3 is TGTGCCAGCAGCTTAGCGGGGCTTTACCTCCAAGAGACCCAGTACTTC. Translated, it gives CASSLAGLYLQETQYF.

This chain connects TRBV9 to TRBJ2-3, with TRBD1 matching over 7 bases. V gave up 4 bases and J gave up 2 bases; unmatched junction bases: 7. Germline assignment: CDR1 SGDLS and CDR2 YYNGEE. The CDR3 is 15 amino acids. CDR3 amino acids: CASSNRDRLTDTQYF. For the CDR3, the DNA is TGTGCCAGCAGCAACCGGGACAGACTCACAGATACGCAGTATTTT.

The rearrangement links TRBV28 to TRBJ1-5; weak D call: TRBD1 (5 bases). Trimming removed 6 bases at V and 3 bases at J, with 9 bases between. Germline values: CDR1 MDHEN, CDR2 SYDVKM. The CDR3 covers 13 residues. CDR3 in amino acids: CASSRQLNQPQHF. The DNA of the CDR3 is TGTGCCAGCAGCCGACAGCTCAATCAGCCCCAGCATTTT.

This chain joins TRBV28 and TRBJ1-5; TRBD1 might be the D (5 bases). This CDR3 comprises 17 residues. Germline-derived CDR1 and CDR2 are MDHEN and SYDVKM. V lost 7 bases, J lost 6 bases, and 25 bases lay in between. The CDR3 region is CASTPAGEDGSGQPQHF. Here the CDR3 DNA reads TGTGCCAGCACCCCCGCGGGGGAGGATGGCTCGGGTCAGCCCCAGCATTTT.

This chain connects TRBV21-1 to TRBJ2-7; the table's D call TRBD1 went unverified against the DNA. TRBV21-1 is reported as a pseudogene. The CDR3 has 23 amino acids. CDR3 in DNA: TGTGCCAGCAGCAAAGGGAAAGGGGAGGCGAGGACAGGGGGCAATTCTTTAACCTACGAGCAGTACTTC. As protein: CASSKGKGEARTGGNSLTYEQYF.

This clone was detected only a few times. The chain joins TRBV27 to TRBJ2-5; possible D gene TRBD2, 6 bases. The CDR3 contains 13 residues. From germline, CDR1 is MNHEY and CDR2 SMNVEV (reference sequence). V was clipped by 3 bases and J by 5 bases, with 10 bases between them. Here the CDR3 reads CASSFGGVETQYF. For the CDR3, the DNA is TGTGCCAGCAGTTTTGGCGGGGTGGAGACCCAGTACTTC.

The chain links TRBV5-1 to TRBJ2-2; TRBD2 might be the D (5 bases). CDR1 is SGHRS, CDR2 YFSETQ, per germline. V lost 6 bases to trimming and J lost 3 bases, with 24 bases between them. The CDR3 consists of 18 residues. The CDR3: CASNPVVARSGDTGELFF. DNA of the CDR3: TGCGCCAGCAACCCGGTGGTAGCCCGAAGCGGAGACACCGGGGAGCTGTTTTTT.

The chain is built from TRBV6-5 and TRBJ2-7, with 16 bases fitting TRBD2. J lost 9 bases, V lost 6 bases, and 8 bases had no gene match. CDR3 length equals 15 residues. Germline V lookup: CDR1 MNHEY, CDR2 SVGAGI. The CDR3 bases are TGTGCCAGCAGCCGCGGGACTAGCGGGAGGGGAGTGCAGTACTTC. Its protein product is CASSRGTSGRGVQYF.

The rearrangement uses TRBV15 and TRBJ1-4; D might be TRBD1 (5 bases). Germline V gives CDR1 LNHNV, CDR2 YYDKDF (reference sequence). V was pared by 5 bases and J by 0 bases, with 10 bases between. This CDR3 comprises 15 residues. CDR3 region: CATSSRQTTNEKLFF. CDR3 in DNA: TGTGCCACCAGCTCTCGACAGACAACTAATGAAAAACTGTTTTTT.

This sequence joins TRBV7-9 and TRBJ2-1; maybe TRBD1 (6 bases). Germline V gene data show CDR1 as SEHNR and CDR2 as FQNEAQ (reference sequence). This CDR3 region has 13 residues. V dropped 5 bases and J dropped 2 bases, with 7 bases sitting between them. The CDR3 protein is CASSQGTYNEQFF. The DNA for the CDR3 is TGTGCCAGCAGCCAGGGGACCTACAATGAGCAGTTCTTC.

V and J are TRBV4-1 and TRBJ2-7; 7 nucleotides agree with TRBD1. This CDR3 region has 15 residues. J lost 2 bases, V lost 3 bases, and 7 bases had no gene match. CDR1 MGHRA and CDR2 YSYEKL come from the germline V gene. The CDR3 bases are TGCGCCAGCAGCCAGGTCCGGGACAGCACCTACGAGCAGTACTTC. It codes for CASSQVRDSTYEQYF.

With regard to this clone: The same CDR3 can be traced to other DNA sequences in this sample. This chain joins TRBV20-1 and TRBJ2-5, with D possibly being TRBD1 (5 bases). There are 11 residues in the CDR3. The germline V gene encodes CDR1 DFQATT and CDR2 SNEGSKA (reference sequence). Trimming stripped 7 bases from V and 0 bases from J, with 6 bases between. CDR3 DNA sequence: TGCAGTGGACAGCACCAAGAGACCCAGTACTTC. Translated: CSGQHQETQYF.

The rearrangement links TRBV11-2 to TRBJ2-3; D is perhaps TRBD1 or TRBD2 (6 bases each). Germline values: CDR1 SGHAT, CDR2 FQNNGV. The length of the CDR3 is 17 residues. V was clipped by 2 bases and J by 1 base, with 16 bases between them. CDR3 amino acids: CASSLWGAGSGTDTQYF. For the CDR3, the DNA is TGTGCCAGCAGCTTATGGGGGGCGGGGAGTGGCACAGATACGCAGTATTTT.

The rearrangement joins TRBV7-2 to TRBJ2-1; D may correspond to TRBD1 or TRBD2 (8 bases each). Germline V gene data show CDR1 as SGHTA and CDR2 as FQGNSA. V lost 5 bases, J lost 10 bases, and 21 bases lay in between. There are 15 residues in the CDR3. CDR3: CASSPGGGGQLEQFF. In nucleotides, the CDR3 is TGTGCCAGCAGCCCAGGGGGCGGGGGGCAATTAGAGCAGTTCTTC.

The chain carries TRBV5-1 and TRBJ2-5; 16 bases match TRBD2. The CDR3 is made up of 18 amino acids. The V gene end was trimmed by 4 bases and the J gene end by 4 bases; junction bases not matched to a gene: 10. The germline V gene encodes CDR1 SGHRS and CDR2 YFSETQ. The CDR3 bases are TGCGCCAGCAGCCTAAGGGGACTAGCGGGAGGGCATCGAGAGACCCAGTACTTC. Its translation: CASSLRGLAGGHRETQYF.

In nucleotides, the CDR3 is TGCGCCAGCAGCTTGGGGGGACTAGCGGGAGTAAAAGAGACCCAGTACTTC. Its protein is CASSLGGLAGVKETQYF. V and J are TRBV5-1 and TRBJ2-5, with TRBD2 identical over 14 bases. V shed 0 bases, J shed 3 bases, and the junction held 4 bases outside the gene matches. The V gene's germline CDR1 is SGHRS and CDR2 YFSETQ. The CDR3 extends over 17 amino acids. The full variable domain, in which reference TRBV5-1 and TRBJ2-5 provide the parts outside the CDR3, is KAGVTQTPRYLIKTRGQQVTLSCSPISGHRSVSWYQQTPGQGLQFLFEYFSETQRNKGNFPGRFSGRQFSNSRSEMNVSTLELGDSALYLCASSLGGLAGVKETQYFGPGTRLLVL.

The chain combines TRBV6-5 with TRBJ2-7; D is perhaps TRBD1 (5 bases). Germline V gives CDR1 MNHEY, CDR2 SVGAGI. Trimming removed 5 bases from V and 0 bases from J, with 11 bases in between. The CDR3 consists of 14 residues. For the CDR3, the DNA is TGTGCCAGCAGTCCCTGGGGCTTCTCCTACGAGCAGTACTTC. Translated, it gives CASSPWGFSYEQYF.

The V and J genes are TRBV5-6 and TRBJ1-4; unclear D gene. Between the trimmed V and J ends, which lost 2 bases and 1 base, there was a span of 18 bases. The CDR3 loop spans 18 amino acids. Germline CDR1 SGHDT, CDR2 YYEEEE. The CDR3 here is CASSLMVLREETNEKLFF. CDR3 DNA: TGTGCCAGCAGCTTAATGGTTTTGCGGGAAGAAACTAATGAAAAACTGTTTTTT.

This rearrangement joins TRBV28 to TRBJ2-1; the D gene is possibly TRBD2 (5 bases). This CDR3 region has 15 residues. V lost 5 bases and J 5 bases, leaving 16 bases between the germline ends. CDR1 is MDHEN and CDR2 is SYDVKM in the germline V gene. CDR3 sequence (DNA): TGTGCCAGCAGTGTAATAGGTCGGACTCACAATGAGCAGTTCTTC. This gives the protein CASSVIGRTHNEQFF. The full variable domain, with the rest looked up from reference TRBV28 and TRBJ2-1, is DVKVTQSSRYLVKRTGEKVFLECVQDMDHENMFWYRQDPGLGLRLIYFSYDVKMKEKGDIPEGYSVSREKKERFSLILESASTNQTSMYLCASSVIGRTHNEQFFGPGTRLTVL.

The CDR3 here is CASSYSPGTGAYGYTF. The CDR3 coding sequence is TGTGCCAGCAGTTACTCCCCCGGGACGGGGGCCTATGGCTACACCTTC. The chain combines TRBV6-5 with TRBJ1-2, with D perhaps TRBD1 (6 bases). The CDR3 has 16 residues. CDR1 and CDR2 (germline): MNHEY, SVGAGI. Trimming pared 0 bases from V and 4 bases from J, leaving 15 bases between.

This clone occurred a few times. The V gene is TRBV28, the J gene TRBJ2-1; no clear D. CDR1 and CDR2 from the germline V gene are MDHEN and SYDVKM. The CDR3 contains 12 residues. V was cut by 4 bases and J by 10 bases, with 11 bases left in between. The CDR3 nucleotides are TGTGCCAGCAGTTCTGCCCGGATAGAGCAGTTCTTC. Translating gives CASSSARIEQFF.

CDR3: CASSLQYEQYF. CDR3 DNA sequence: TGTGCCAGCAGCCTCCAATACGAGCAGTACTTC. The chain links TRBV11-1 to TRBJ2-7, with no clear D. The length of the CDR3 is 11 residues. Germline-derived CDR1 and CDR2 are SGHAT and FQDESV (reference sequence). V was cut by 5 bases and J by 4 bases, with 6 bases left in between.

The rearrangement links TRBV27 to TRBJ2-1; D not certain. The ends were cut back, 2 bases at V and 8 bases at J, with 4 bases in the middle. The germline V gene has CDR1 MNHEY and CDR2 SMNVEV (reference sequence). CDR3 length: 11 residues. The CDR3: CASSLGYEQFF. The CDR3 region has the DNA TGTGCCAGCAGTTTAGGGTATGAGCAGTTCTTC.

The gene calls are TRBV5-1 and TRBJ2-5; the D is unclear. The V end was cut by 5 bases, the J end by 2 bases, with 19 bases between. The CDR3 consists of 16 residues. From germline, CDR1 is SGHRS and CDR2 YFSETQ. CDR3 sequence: CASRGANFLRQETQYF. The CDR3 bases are TGCGCCAGCAGAGGAGCCAACTTTCTAAGGCAAGAGACCCAGTACTTC. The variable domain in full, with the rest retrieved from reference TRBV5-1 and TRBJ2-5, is KAGVTQTPRYLIKTRGQQVTLSCSPISGHRSVSWYQQTPGQGLQFLFEYFSETQRNKGNFPGRFSGRQFSNSRSEMNVSTLELGDSALYLCASRGANFLRQETQYFGPGTRLLVL.

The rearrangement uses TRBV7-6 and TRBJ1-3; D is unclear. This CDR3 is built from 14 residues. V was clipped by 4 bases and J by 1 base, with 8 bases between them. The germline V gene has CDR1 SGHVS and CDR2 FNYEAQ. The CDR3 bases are TGTGCCAGCAGCTATAGTGGGTCTGGAAACACCATATATTTT. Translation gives CASSYSGSGNTIYF. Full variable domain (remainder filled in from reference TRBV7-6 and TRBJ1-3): GAGVSQSPRYKVTKRGQDVALRCDPISGHVSLYWYRQALGQGPEFLTYFNYEAQQDKSGLPNDRFSAERPEGSISTLTIQRTEQRDSAMYRCASSYSGSGNTIYFGEGSWLTVV.

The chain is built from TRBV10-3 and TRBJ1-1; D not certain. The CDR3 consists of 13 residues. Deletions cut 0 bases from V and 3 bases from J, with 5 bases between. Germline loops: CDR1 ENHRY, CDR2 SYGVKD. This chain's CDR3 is CAISESADTEAFF. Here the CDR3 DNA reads TGTGCCATCAGTGAGTCCGCGGACACTGAAGCTTTCTTT.

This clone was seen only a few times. The CDR3 protein is CASSQHRTSGSPYNEQFF. The CDR3 nucleotides read TGTGCCAGCAGCCAGCACCGGACTAGCGGGAGCCCCTACAATGAGCAGTTCTTC. The chain joins TRBV4-2 to TRBJ2-1; TRBD2 matches 13 bases. The CDR3 spans 18 residues. Germline assignment: CDR1 LGHNA and CDR2 YNFKEQ. After removal of 3 bases from V and 2 bases from J, the junction contained 7 bases not matched to a gene.

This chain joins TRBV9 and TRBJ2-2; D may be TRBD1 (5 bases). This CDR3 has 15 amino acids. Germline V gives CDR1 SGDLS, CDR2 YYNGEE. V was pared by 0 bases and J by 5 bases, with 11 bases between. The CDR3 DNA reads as TGTGCCAGCAGCGTAGTAGTTGGGGCGACCGGGGAGCTGTTTTTT. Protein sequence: CASSVVVGATGELFF. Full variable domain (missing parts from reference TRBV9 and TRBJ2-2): DSGVTQTPKHLITATGQRVTLRCSPRSGDLSVYWYQQSLDQGLQFLIQYYNGEERAKGNILERFSAQQFPDLHSELNLSSLELGDSALYFCASSVVVGATGELFFGEGSRLTVL.

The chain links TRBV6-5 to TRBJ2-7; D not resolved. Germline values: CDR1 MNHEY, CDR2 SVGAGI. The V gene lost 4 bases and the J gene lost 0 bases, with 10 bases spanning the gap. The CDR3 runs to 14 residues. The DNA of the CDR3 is TGTGCCAGCAGTTCGACCGTGCCCTCCTACGAGCAGTACTTC. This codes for CASSSTVPSYEQYF.

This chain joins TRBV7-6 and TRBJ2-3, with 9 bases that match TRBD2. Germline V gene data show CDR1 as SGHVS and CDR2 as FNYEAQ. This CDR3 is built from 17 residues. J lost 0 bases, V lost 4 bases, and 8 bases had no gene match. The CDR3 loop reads CASSSRLADASTDTQYF. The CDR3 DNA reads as TGTGCCAGCAGCTCGCGACTAGCGGACGCTAGCACAGATACGCAGTATTTT.

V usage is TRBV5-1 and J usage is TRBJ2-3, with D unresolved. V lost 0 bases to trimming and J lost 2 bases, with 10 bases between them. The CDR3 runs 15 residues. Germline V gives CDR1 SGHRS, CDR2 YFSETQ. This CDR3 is CASSLDGSHTDTQYF. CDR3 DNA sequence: TGCGCCAGCAGCTTGGACGGGTCCCACACAGATACGCAGTATTTT.